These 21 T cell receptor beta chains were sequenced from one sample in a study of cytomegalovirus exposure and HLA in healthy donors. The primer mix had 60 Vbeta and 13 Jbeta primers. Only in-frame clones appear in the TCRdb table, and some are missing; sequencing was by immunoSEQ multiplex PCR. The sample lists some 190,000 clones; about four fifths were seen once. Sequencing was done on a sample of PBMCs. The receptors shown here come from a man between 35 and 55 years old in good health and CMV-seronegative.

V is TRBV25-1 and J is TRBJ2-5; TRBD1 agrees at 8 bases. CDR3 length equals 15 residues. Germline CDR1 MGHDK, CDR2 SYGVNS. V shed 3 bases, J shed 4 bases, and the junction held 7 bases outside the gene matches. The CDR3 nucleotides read TGTGCCAGCAGTGACCCCAGGGGGCGATTAGAGACCCAGTACTTC. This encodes CASSDPRGRLETQYF. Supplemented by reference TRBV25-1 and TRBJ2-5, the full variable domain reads EADIYQTPRYLVIGTGKKITLECSQTMGHDKMYWYQQDPGMELHLIHYSYGVNSTEKGDLSSESTVSRIRTEHFPLTLESARPSHTSQYLCASSDPRGRLETQYFGPGTRLLVL.

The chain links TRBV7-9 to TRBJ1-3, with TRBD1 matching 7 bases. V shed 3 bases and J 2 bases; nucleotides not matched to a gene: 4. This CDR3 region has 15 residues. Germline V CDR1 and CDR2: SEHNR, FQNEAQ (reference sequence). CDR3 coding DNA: TGTGCCAGCAGCTTTCTCGACAGGGCTGGAAACACCATATATTTT. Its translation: CASSFLDRAGNTIYF. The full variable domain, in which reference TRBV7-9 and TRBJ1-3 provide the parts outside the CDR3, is DTGVSQNPRHKITKRGQNVTFRCDPISEHNRLYWYRQTLGQGPEFLTYFQNEAQLEKSRLLSDRFSAERPKGSFSTLEIQRTEQGDSAMYLCASSFLDRAGNTIYFGEGSWLTVV.

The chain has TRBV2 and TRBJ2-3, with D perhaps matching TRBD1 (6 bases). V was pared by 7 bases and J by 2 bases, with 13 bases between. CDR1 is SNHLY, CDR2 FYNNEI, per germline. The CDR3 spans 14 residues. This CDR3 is CASNGQPSTDTQYF. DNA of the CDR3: TGTGCCAGCAACGGACAGCCCTCCACAGATACGCAGTATTTT.

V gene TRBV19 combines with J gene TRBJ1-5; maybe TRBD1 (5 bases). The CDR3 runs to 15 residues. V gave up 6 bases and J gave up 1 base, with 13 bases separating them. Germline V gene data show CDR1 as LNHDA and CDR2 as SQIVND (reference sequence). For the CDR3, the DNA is TGTGCCAGTAGCTGGGGGGGACTCAGCAATCAGCCCCAGCATTTT. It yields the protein CASSWGGLSNQPQHF.

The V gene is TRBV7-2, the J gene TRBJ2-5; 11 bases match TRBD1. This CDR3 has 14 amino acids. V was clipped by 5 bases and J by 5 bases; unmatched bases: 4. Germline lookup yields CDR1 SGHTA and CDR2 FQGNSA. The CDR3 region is CASSADRGRETQYF. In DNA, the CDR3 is TGTGCCAGCAGCGCGGACAGGGGGCGGGAGACCCAGTACTTC.

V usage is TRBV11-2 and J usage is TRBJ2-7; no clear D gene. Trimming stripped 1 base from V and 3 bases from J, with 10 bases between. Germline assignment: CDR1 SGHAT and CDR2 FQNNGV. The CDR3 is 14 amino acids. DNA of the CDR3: TGTGCCAGCAGCTTAGCCCCCGCCTACTACGAGCAGTACTTC. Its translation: CASSLAPAYYEQYF.

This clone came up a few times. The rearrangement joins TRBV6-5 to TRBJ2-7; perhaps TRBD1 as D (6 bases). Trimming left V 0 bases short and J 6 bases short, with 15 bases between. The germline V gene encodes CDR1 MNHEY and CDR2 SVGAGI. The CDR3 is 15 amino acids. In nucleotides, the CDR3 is TGTGCCAGCAGTTACTCGATTCTGGGGGCGAGCGAGCAGTACTTC. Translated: CASSYSILGASEQYF.

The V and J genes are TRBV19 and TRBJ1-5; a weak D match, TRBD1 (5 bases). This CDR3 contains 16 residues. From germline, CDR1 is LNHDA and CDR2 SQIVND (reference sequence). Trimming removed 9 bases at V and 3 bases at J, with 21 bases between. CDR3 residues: CARQDWGSSDNQPQHF. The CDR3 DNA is TGTGCCAGACAAGATTGGGGCAGCTCCGACAATCAGCCCCAGCATTTT.

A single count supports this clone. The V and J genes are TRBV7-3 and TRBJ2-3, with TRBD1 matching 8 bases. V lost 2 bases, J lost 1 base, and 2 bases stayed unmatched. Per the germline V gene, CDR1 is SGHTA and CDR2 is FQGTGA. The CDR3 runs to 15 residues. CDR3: CASSLADRGTDTQYF. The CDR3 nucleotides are TGTGCCAGCAGCTTAGCGGACAGGGGCACAGATACGCAGTATTTT. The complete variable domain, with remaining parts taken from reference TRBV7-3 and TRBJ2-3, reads GAGVSQTPSNKVTEKGKYVELRCDPISGHTALYWYRQSLGQGPEFLIYFQGTGAADDSGLPNDRFFAVRPEGSVSTLKIQRTERGDSAVYLCASSLADRGTDTQYFGPGTRLTVL.

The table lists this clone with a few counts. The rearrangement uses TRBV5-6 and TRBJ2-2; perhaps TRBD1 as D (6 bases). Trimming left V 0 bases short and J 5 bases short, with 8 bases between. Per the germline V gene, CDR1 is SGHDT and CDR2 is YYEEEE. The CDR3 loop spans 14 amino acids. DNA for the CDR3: TGTGCCAGCAGCTTGGACGGGACAACCGGGGAGCTGTTTTTT. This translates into CASSLDGTTGELFF.

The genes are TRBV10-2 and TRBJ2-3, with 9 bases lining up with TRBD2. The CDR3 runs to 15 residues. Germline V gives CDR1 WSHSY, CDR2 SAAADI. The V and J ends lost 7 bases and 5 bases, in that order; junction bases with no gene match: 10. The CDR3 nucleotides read TGCGCCAGCAACCCCTTCGAGCGGGGGGTAGATACGCAGTATTTT. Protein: CASNPFERGVDTQYF.

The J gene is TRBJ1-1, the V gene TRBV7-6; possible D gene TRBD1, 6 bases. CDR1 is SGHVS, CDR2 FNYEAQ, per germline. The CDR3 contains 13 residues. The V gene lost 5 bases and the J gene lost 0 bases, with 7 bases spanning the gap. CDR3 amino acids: CASSAGVNTEAFF. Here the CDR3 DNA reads TGTGCCAGCAGCGCAGGGGTGAACACTGAAGCTTTCTTT.

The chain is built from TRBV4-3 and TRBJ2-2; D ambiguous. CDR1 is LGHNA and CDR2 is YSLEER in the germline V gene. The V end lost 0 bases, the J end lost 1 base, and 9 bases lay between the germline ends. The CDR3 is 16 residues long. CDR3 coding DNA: TGCGCCAGCAGCCAAGATGGGCTTCTGAACACCGGGGAGCTGTTTTTT. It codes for CASSQDGLLNTGELFF.

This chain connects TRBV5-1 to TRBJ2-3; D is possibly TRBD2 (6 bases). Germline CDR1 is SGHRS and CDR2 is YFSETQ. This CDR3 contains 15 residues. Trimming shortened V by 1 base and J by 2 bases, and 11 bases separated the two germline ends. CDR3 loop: CASSLTTSNTDTQYF. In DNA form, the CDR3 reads TGCGCCAGCAGCTTGACCACTAGCAACACAGATACGCAGTATTTT.

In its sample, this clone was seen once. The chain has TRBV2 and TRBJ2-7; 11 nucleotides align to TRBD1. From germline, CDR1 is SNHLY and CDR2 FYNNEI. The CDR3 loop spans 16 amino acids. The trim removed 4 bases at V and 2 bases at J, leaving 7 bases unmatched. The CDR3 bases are TGTGCCAGCAGTGGAGACCGGGACAGGGGGGCCTACGAGCAGTACTTC. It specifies CASSGDRDRGAYEQYF.

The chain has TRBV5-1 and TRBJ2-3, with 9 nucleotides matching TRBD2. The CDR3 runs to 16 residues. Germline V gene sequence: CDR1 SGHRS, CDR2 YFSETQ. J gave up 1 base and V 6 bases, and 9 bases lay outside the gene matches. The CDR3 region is CASNYGSSGGTDTQYF. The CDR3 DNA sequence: TGCGCCAGCAACTATGGGTCTAGCGGGGGCACAGATACGCAGTATTTT.

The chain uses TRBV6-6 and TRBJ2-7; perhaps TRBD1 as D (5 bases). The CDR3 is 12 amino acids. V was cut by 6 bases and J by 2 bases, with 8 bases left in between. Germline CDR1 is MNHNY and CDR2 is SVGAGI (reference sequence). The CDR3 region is CASRSTAYEQYF. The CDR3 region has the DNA TGTGCCAGCAGGTCGACAGCCTACGAGCAGTACTTC.

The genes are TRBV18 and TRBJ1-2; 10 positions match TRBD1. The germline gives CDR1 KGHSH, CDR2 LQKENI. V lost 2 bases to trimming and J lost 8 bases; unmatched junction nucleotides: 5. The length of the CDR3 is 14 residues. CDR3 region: CASSPSDRGQGYTF. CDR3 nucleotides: TGTGCCAGCTCACCATCCGACAGGGGGCAAGGCTACACCTTC. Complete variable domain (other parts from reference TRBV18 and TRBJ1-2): NAGVMQNPRHLVRRRGQEARLRCSPMKGHSHVYWYRQLPEEGLKFMVYLQKENIIDESGMPKERFSAEFPKEGPSILRIQQVVRGDSAAYFCASSPSDRGQGYTFGSGTRLTVV.

CDR3 bases: TGCGCCAGCAGCCGAAGTAGCGGGGGGTTCTCAGATACGCAGTATTTT. Translated: CASSRSSGGFSDTQYF. The chain employs TRBV5-1 and TRBJ2-3; 10 nucleotides line up with TRBD2. Per germline, CDR1 SGHRS and CDR2 YFSETQ. This CDR3 region has 16 residues. The V and J ends lost 4 bases and 4 bases, in that order; junction bases with no gene match: 9.

CDR3 in DNA: TGCGCCAGCGGGCTAGCGGGGGGGCTAGATACGCAGTATTTT. This encodes CASGLAGGLDTQYF. V usage is TRBV4-3 and J usage is TRBJ2-3; 12 nucleotides line up with TRBD2. This CDR3 contains 14 residues. J gave up 5 bases and V 8 bases, and 5 bases lay outside the gene matches. Germline V gene lookup returns CDR1 LGHNA and CDR2 YSLEER.

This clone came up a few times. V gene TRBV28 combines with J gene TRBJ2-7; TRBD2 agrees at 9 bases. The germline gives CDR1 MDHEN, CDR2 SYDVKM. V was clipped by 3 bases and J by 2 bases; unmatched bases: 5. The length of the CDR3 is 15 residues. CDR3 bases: TGTGCCAGCAGTTTTCGAATAGCGGGAGCCTACGAGCAGTACTTC. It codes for CASSFRIAGAYEQYF.